The source of this T cell receptor (beta chain) is a study of radiotherapy plus CTLA-4 blockade in lung cancer. Across the whole study: Disease control was present in 30% to 40% of patients, and objective responses in approximately 20%. Study results and caveats: Blood-borne expansion of tumor-derived TCR clones followed radiotherapy plus ipilimumab.

Profiled with immunoSEQ multiplex PCR; TCRdb holds only in-frame clones, not every one. The table lists tens of thousands of clones, around 81% of them singletons, with roughly 15% in the top ten. Germline V gene lookup returns CDR1 MDHEN and CDR2 SYDVKM. This CDR3 is 13 amino acids long. The V and J ends lost 5 bases and 7 bases respectively, with 14 bases between them. Those patients who had chemo-refractory metastatic non-small-cell lung cancer were given focal radiation along with CTLA-4 blockade through ipilimumab. A remark on this clone: Its antigen is unidentified.

This sequence was found in a human donor with non-small cell lung cancer that progressed on radiotherapy plus ipilimumab. This sequence joins TRBV28 and TRBJ1-2; D not certain. The sample here was peripheral blood, taken from a patient treated with radiotherapy plus ipilimumab. CDR3 region: CASSLYPGGGYTF. DNA for the CDR3: TGTGCCAGCAGTCTCTATCCGGGAGGTGGCTACACCTTC.